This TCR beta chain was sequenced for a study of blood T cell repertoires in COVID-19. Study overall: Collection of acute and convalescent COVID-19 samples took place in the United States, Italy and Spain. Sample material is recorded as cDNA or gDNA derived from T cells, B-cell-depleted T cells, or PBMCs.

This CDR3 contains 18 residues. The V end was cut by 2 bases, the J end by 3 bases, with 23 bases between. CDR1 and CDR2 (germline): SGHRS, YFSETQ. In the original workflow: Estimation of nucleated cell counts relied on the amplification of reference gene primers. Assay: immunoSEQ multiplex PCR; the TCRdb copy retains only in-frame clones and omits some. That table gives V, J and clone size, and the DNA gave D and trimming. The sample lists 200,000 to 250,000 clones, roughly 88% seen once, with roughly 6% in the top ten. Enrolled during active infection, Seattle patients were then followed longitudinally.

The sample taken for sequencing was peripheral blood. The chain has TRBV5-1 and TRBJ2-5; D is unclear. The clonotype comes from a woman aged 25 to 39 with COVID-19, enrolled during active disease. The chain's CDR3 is CASSLNWWADEPEETQYF. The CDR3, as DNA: TGCGCCAGCAGCTTAAATTGGTGGGCAGACGAACCAGAAGAGACCCAGTACTTC.